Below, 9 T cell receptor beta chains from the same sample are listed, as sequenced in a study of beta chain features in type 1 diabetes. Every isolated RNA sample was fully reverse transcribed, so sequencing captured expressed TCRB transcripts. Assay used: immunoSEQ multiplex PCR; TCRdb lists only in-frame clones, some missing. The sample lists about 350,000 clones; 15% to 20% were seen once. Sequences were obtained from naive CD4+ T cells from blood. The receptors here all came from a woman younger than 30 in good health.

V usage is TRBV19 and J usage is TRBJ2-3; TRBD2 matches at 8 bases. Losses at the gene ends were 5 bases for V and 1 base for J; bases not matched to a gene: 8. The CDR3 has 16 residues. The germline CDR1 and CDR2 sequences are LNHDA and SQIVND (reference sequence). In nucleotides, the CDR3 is TGTGCCAGTAGTCGGATAGCGGGACCTCGCACAGATACGCAGTATTTT. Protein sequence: CASSRIAGPRTDTQYF.

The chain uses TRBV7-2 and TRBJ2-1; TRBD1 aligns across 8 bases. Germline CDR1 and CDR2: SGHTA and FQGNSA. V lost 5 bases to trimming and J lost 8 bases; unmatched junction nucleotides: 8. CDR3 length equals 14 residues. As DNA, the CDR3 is TGTGCCAGCAGCGTGGACAGGGTGGGACATGAGCAGTTCTTC. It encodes CASSVDRVGHEQFF.

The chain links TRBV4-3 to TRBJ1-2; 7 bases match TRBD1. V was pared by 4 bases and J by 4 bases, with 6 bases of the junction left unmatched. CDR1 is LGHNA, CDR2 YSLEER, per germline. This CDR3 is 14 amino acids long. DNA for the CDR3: TGCGCCAGCAGCCCACAGGGGATGGGCTATGGCTACACCTTC. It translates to CASSPQGMGYGYTF.

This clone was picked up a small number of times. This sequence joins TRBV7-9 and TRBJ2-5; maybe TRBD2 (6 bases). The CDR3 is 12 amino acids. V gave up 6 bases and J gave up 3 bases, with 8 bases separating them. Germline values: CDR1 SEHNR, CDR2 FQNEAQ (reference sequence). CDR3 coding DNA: TGTGCCAGCAGTTCGGGGGAAGAGACCCAGTACTTC. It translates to CASSSGEETQYF. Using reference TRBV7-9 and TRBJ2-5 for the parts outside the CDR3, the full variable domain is DTGVSQNPRHKITKRGQNVTFRCDPISEHNRLYWYRQTLGQGPEFLTYFQNEAQLEKSRLLSDRFSAERPKGSFSTLEIQRTEQGDSAMYLCASSSGEETQYFGPGTRLLVL.

CDR3 region: CAWSMGANNYGYTF. DNA of the CDR3: TGTGCCTGGAGTATGGGGGCTAACAACTATGGCTACACCTTC. The chain is built from TRBV30 and TRBJ1-2, with D possibly being TRBD1 (6 bases). The CDR3 is 14 amino acids. V was pared by 2 bases and J by 2 bases, with 12 bases between. Per the germline V gene, CDR1 is GTSNPN and CDR2 is SVGIG (reference sequence). Full variable domain (rest looked up from reference TRBV30 and TRBJ1-2): SQTIHQWPATLVQPVGSPLSLECTVEGTSNPNLYWYRQAAGRGLQLLFYSVGIGQISSEVPQNLSASRPQDRQFILSSKKLLLSDSGFYLCAWSMGANNYGYTFGSGTRLTVV.

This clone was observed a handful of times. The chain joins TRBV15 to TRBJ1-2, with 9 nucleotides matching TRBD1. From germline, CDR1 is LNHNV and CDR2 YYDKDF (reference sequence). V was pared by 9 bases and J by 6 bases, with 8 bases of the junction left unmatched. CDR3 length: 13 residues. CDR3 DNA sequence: TGTGCCACAAGGGACAGGGTTGTTGATGGCTACACCTTC. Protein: CATRDRVVDGYTF.

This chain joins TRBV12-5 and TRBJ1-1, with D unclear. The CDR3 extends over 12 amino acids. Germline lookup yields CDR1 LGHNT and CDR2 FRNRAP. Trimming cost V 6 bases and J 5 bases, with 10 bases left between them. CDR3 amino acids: CASGPDGTEAFF. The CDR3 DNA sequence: TGTGCTAGTGGCCCCGACGGGACTGAAGCTTTCTTT.

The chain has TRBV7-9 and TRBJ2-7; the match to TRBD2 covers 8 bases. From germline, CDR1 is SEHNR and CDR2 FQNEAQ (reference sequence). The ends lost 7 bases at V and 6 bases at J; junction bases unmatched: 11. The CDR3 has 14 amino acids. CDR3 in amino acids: CASTPTGTRGEQYF. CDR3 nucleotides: TGTGCCAGCACCCCCACCGGGACTAGGGGCGAGCAGTACTTC.

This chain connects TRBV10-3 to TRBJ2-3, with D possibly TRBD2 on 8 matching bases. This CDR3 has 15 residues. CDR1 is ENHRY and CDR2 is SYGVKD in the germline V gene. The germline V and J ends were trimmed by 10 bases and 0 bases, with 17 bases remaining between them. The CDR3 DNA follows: TGTGCCAAGGGGGGACAGCGGGGGAGCACAGATACGCAGTATTTT. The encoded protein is CAKGGQRGSTDTQYF.